Described below is a single TCR beta chain sequence and its context. The CDR3 is 15 residues long. Germline lookup yields CDR1 ENHRY and CDR2 SYGVKD. The V and J ends lost 1 base and 3 bases, in that order; junction bases with no gene match: 3. These data belong to a study of blood T cell repertoires in COVID-19. Study overall: Italy, Spain and the United States were the sources of the convalescent and acute COVID-19 samples. PBMCs, B-cell-depleted T cells, or T cells were the source of the cDNA or gDNA that made up the material.

Per the study methods: Estimated nucleated cell counts came from reference gene primer amplification. Sequencing was performed with immunoSEQ multiplex PCR; in TCRdb, only in-frame clones are kept and a portion is missing. Clone size and the V and J calls come from that table; the DNA yielded D and trimming. The table includes about 50,000 clones, roughly 86% detected once. The sample was peripheral blood. This clonotype was sampled from a man between 60 and 75 years old with active or convalescent COVID-19. V gene TRBV10-3 combines with J gene TRBJ1-5; 7 nucleotides match TRBD1. The CDR3 here is CAISEWGQYNQPQHF. DNA of the CDR3: TGTGCCATCAGTGAGTGGGGACAGTACAATCAGCCCCAGCATTTT.